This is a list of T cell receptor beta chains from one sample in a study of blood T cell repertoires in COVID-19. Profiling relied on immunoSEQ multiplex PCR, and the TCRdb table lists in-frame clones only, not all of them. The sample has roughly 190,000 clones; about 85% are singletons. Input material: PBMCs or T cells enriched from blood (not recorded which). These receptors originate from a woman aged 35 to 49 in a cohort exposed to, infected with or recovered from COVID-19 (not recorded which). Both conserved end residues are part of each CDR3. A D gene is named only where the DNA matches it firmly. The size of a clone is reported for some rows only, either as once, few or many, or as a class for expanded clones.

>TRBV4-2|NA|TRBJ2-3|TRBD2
CASSQDATSGGVPQYF
TGTGCCAGCAGCCAAGATGCGACTAGCGGGGGAGTCCCGCAGTATTTT
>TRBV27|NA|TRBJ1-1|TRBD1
CASKLWTGDAEAFF
TGTGCCAGCAAACTTTGGACAGGCGACGCTGAAGCTTTCTTT
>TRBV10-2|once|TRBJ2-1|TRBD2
CASSDSSGRVSSYNEQFF
TGCGCCAGCAGTGACTCTAGCGGGAGGGTTAGCTCCTACAATGAGCAGTTCTTC
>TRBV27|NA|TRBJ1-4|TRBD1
CASSLIPGQTNEKLFF
TGTGCCAGCAGTTTGATTCCGGGACAGACCAATGAAAAACTGTTTTTT
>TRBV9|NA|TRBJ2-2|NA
CASSARGAGNTGELFF
TGTGCCAGCAGCGCCCGGGGGGCGGGGAACACCGGGGAGCTGTTTTTT
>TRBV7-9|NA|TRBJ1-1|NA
CASSLGGGNTEAFF
TGTGCCAGCAGCTTAGGAGGCGGGAACACTGAAGCTTTCTTT
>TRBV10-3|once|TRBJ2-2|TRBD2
CAISATVLQRGATGELFF
TGTGCCATCAGTGCGACAGTACTGCAGCGGGGGGCCACCGGGGAGCTGTTTTTT
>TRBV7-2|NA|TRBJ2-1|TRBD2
CASSLATSGISNEQFF
TGTGCCAGCAGCTTAGCGACTAGCGGGATTAGCAATGAGCAGTTCTTC
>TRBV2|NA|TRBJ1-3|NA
CASSAGAGNTIYF
TGTGCCAGCAGTGCCGGGGCTGGAAACACCATATATTTT
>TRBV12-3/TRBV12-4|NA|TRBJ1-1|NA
CASSLGPGTEAFF
TGTGCCAGCAGTTTAGGACCCGGGACTGAAGCTTTCTTT
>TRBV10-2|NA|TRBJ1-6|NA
CASSGAGEDSPLHF
TGCGCCAGCAGTGGGGCGGGCGAGGATTCACCCCTCCACTTT
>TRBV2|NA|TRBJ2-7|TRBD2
CASSGTSGSYEQYF
TGTGCCAGCAGTGGGACTAGCGGGAGCTACGAGCAGTACTTC
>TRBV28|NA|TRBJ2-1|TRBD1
CASTNGQGALWEQFF
TGTGCCAGCACCAATGGACAGGGGGCTCTATGGGAGCAGTTCTTC
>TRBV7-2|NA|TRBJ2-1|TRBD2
CASSLVAGGPYNEQFF
TGTGCCAGCAGCTTAGTTGCGGGGGGCCCCTACAATGAGCAGTTCTTC
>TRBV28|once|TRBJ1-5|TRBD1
CASSPTGALHGDQPQHF
TGTGCCAGCAGTCCGACAGGGGCCCTTCATGGCGATCAGCCCCAGCATTTT
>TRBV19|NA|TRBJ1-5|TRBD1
CASSINQDRVNQPQHF
TGTGCCAGTAGTATTAATCAGGACAGGGTTAATCAGCCCCAGCATTTT
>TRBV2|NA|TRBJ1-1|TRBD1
CASSDRGQAPEAFF
TGTGCCAGCAGTGACAGGGGACAGGCGCCTGAAGCTTTCTTT
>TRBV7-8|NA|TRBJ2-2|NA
CASSSPAANTGELFF
TGTGCCAGCAGCTCACCAGCGGCCAACACCGGGGAGCTGTTTTTT
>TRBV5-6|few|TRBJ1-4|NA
CASSLVRDEKLFF
TGTGCCAGCAGCTTGGTGAGGGATGAAAAACTGTTTTTT
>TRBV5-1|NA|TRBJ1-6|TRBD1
CASSLVGQGGSPLHF
TGCGCCAGCAGCTTGGTCGGACAGGGCGGTTCACCCCTCCACTTT
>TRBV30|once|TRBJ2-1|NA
CAWSRTGGDEQFF
TGTGCCTGGAGTCGGACGGGGGGCGATGAGCAGTTCTTC
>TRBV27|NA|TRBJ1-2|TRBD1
CASRIQGANYGYTF
TGTGCCAGCAGAATACAGGGGGCTAACTATGGCTACACCTTC
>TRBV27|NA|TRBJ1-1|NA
CASSPGGRLEAFF
TGTGCCAGCAGTCCAGGTGGGAGGCTTGAAGCTTTCTTT
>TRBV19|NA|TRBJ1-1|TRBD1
CASRETGASNTEAFF
TGTGCCAGTAGGGAAACAGGGGCCTCGAACACTGAAGCTTTCTTT
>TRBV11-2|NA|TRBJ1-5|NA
CASSPSRWSNQPQHF
TGTGCCAGCAGTCCATCTAGGTGGAGCAATCAGCCCCAGCATTTT
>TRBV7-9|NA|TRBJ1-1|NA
CASSPNRGAGNTEAFF
TGTGCCAGCAGCCCAAATCGGGGGGCGGGGAACACTGAAGCTTTCTTT
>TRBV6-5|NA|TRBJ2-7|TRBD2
CASIPAGLAGEQYF
TGTGCCAGCATCCCCGCGGGACTAGCGGGAGAGCAGTACTTC
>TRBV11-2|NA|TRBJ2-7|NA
CASSHGSYEQYF
TGTGCCAGCAGCCACGGGTCCTACGAGCAGTACTTC
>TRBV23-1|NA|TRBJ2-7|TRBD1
CASRNRDRGYEQYF
TGCGCCAGCAGGAACCGGGACAGGGGCTACGAGCAGTACTTC
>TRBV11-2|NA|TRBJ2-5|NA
CASSPPVQGHPPTQYF
TGTGCCAGCAGCCCGCCGGTACAGGGACACCCCCCCACCCAGTACTTC
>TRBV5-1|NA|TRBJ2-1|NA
CASSSISYRGGNEQFF
TGCGCCAGCAGCTCGATTAGCTATAGAGGGGGCAATGAGCAGTTCTTC
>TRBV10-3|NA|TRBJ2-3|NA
CAISPDRMDADTQYF
TGTGCCATCAGTCCAGACAGGATGGACGCAGATACGCAGTATTTT
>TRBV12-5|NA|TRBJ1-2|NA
CASGFGGLGYGYTF
TGTGCTAGTGGTTTCGGGGGGTTGGGCTATGGCTACACCTTC
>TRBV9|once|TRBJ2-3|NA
CASTAGGRDTQYF
TGTGCCAGCACCGCCGGCGGAAGAGATACGCAGTATTTT
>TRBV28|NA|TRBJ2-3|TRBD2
CASSPRGTSGGGTDTQYF
TGTGCCAGCAGTCCAAGAGGGACTAGCGGGGGAGGCACAGATACGCAGTATTTT
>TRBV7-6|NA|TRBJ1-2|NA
CASSLRGDGYTF
TGTGCCAGCAGCTTACGGGGGGATGGCTACACCTTC
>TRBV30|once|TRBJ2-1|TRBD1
CAWSVNRQGGEQFF
TGTGCCTGGAGTGTAAATCGACAGGGGGGTGAGCAGTTCTTC
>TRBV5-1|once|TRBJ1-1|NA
CASSPDSTEAFF
TGCGCCAGCAGCCCGGACAGCACTGAAGCTTTCTTT
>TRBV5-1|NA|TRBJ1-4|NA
CASSSEVGAREKLFF
TGCGCCAGCAGCTCGGAGGTGGGGGCACGGGAAAAACTGTTTTTT
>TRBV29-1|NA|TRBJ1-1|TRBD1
CSVEVGDRGTEAFF
TGCAGCGTTGAAGTGGGGGACAGGGGGACCGAAGCTTTCTTT
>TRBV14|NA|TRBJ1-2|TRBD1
CASSQRTGLPNYGYTF
TGTGCCAGCAGCCAACGGACAGGGCTTCCTAACTATGGCTACACCTTC
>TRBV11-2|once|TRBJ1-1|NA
CASSLVVGAEAFF
TGTGCCAGCAGCTTAGTTGTCGGAGCTGAAGCTTTCTTT
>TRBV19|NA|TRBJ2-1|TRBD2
CASSIRTSRNYNEQFF
TGTGCCAGTAGTATCCGGACTAGCCGGAACTACAATGAGCAGTTCTTC
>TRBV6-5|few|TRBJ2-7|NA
CASSPDRDNSYEQYF
TGTGCCAGCAGTCCTGACCGGGACAACTCCTACGAGCAGTACTTC
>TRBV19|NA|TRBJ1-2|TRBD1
CASSIYRGDYGYTF
TGTGCCAGTAGTATCTACAGGGGGGATTATGGCTACACCTTC
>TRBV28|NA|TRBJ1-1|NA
CASRPPGGGTEAFF
TGTGCCAGCAGACCACCGGGGGGAGGCACTGAAGCTTTCTTT
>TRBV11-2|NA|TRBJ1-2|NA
CASSEDYRQGGYTF
TGTGCCAGCAGCGAAGATTACCGGCAGGGCGGCTACACCTTC
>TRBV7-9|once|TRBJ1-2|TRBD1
CASSSTRQGRLRGYTF
TGTGCCAGCAGCTCCACTCGACAGGGGAGACTGCGTGGCTACACCTTC
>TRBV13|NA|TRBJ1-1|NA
CASSDGIWNTEAFF
TGTGCCAGCAGCGACGGGATATGGAACACTGAAGCTTTCTTT
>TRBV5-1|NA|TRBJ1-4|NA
CASSSLSLNEKLFF
TGCGCCAGCAGCTCCTTGAGCCTGAATGAAAAACTGTTTTTT
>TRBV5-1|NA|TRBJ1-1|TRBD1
CASSPGTGYTEAFF
TGCGCCAGCAGTCCCGGGACAGGGTACACTGAAGCTTTCTTT
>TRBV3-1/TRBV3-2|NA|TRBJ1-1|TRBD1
CASSQDPGQGPLFTEAFF
TGTGCCAGCAGCCAAGACCCGGGACAGGGGCCCCTTTTCACTGAAGCTTTCTTT